Given below is one TCR beta chain in context. This CDR3 comprises 14 residues. Germline CDR1 is SGHRS and CDR2 is YFSETQ. Trimming removed 3 bases from V and 7 bases from J; junction bases left unmatched: 5. The data are from a study of blood T cell repertoires in COVID-19. At the level of the study: Samples representing acute and convalescent COVID-19 were sourced from the United States, Italy and Spain.

This table comes from immunoSEQ multiplex PCR, and its TCRdb copy is limited to in-frame clones, with some not included. The table lists around 300,000 clones, over 75% of them singletons. This clonotype was sampled from a woman aged 25 to 45 who had recovered from COVID-19. The V gene is TRBV5-1, the J gene TRBJ2-1; 9 nucleotides line up with TRBD1. Input material: PBMCs or T cells enriched from blood (not recorded which). In DNA form, the CDR3 reads TGCGCCAGCAGCTGGGGGACAGGGTGGAATGAGCAGTTCTTC. Its protein is CASSWGTGWNEQFF.